These 22 T cell receptor beta chains were all obtained from the same sample, sequenced in a study of T cells in localized non-small cell lung cancer. Data came from immunoSEQ multiplex PCR; TCRdb stores just in-frame clones and leaves some out. The repertoire holds about 30,000 clones, about 89% seen once, with 10% in the top ten. Material: peripheral blood, obtained before any cancer treatment. The receptors originated from a woman aged 35-70 years with stage I lung adenocarcinoma.

The chain uses TRBV5-6 and TRBJ2-4, with D perhaps matching TRBD2 (5 bases). The V end lost 1 base, the J end lost 1 base, and 6 bases lay between the germline ends. The CDR3 is made up of 14 amino acids. Germline CDR1 is SGHDT and CDR2 is YYEEEE. The CDR3: CASSLTGAKNIQYF. The CDR3 bases are TGTGCCAGCAGCTTGACGGGGGCCAAAAACATTCAGTACTTC.

This clone is a singleton in its sample. This rearrangement joins TRBV4-1 to TRBJ1-1; the D is unclear. The germline V and J ends were trimmed by 0 bases and 0 bases, with 11 bases remaining between them. Looked up from germline, CDR1 is MGHRA and CDR2 is YSYEKL. The CDR3 extends over 16 amino acids. The CDR3 loop reads CASSQDSSGLNTEAFF. The CDR3 DNA reads as TGCGCCAGCAGCCAAGATTCCTCAGGACTGAACACTGAAGCTTTCTTT.

The rearrangement joins TRBV7-2 to TRBJ1-2; 7 nucleotides agree with TRBD1. This CDR3 is 18 amino acids long. V trimming: 9 bases; J trimming: 1 base; junction bases outside the gene matches: 20. Germline-derived CDR1 and CDR2 are SGHTA and FQGNSA. CDR3: CASTTGDSPFMINYGYTF. The DNA of the CDR3 is TGTGCCAGTACAACGGGGGACAGCCCTTTCATGATTAACTATGGCTACACCTTC.

This CDR3 reads CASSQDGTRKLFF. As DNA, the CDR3 is TGTGCCAGCAGCCAAGATGGCACGAGAAAACTGTTTTTT. The chain uses TRBV4-2 and TRBJ1-4; D is unresolved. CDR1 is LGHNA and CDR2 is YNFKEQ in the germline V gene. Trimming removed 0 bases at V and 10 bases at J, with 9 bases between. The CDR3 has 13 residues.

This clone appeared a single time. The chain combines TRBV7-9 with TRBJ1-1; 7 bases agree with TRBD1. The CDR3 consists of 14 residues. The V and J ends lost 1 base and 5 bases, in that order; junction bases with no gene match: 4. Germline CDR1 and CDR2: SEHNR and FQNEAQ (reference sequence). CDR3 loop: CASSLETGMTEAFF. The CDR3 region has the DNA TGTGCCAGCAGCTTAGAGACAGGGATGACTGAAGCTTTCTTT.

The rearrangement links TRBV7-2 to TRBJ1-3; weak D call: TRBD1 (6 bases). Germline V gene lookup returns CDR1 SGHTA and CDR2 FQGNSA. Trimming took off 1 base at V and 4 bases at J, with 11 bases between the two ends. The CDR3 consists of 15 residues. CDR3 DNA: TGTGCCAGCAGCTTAGGGGGAGGGACAGGAAACACCATATATTTT. Translated: CASSLGGGTGNTIYF.

This clone was seen a handful of times. Here the CDR3 DNA reads TGTGCCAGCAGCTTACCGGGAGCAGATACGCAGTATTTT. This encodes CASSLPGADTQYF. V gene TRBV5-4 combines with J gene TRBJ2-3; the D gene is possibly TRBD2 (6 bases). Germline CDR1 is SGHNT and CDR2 is YYREEE (reference sequence). The CDR3 is 13 amino acids. The V end lost 2 bases, the J end lost 4 bases, and 8 bases lay between the germline ends.

The gene calls are TRBV30 and TRBJ1-2; D remains ambiguous. V lost 8 bases to trimming and J lost 4 bases, with 14 bases between them. The CDR3 contains 12 residues. CDR1 and CDR2 (germline): GTSNPN, SVGIG (reference sequence). CDR3 in amino acids: CATARPSYGYTF. DNA for the CDR3: TGTGCCACCGCGCGGCCTTCCTATGGCTACACCTTC.

The V call is TRBV5-1, the J call TRBJ2-1; TRBD2 matches at 13 bases. Germline V gene sequence: CDR1 SGHRS, CDR2 YFSETQ. There are 16 residues in the CDR3. Trimming removed 6 bases from V and 7 bases from J; junction bases left unmatched: 10. CDR3 DNA: TGCGCCAGCACCCCACTAGCGGGAGGGCCGGGTAATGAGCAGTTCTTC. Its translation: CASTPLAGGPGNEQFF.

The gene calls are TRBV5-1 and TRBJ2-5; either TRBD1 or TRBD2 may supply D (5 bases each). The V gene lost 2 bases and the J gene lost 1 base, with 12 bases spanning the gap. CDR1 is SGHRS, CDR2 YFSETQ, per germline. This CDR3 is built from 15 residues. The CDR3 is CASSFRDGGQETQYF. CDR3 sequence (DNA): TGCGCCAGCAGCTTTCGGGACGGAGGCCAAGAGACCCAGTACTTC.

This rearrangement joins TRBV5-6 to TRBJ1-1, with TRBD1 as a possible D gene (5 bases). From germline, CDR1 is SGHDT and CDR2 YYEEEE. CDR3 length: 14 amino acids. Trimming stripped 0 bases from V and 2 bases from J, with 8 bases between. The CDR3 DNA reads TGTGCCAGCAGCTTGGGACAGCCTAACACTGAAGCTTTCTTT. This codes for CASSLGQPNTEAFF.

This clone was detected only a few times. The chain couples TRBV9 to TRBJ1-1, with no clear D. This CDR3 is built from 13 residues. Per germline, CDR1 SGDLS and CDR2 YYNGEE. V was shortened by 5 bases and J by 3 bases, with 11 bases between the two germline ends. CDR3 protein: CASSLGPYTEAFF. The CDR3 coding sequence is TGTGCCAGCAGTCTTGGGCCCTACACTGAAGCTTTCTTT.

The gene calls are TRBV5-3 and TRBJ1-2; 8 nucleotides agree with TRBD1. Being an ORF, TRBV5-3 has a function that is uncertain. Trimming cost V 4 bases and J 4 bases; bases outside gene matches: 9. This CDR3 is 15 amino acids long. The CDR3 sequence is CARSQGQVGGYGYTF. As DNA, the CDR3 is TGTGCCAGAAGCCAGGGACAGGTAGGGGGCTATGGCTACACCTTC.

The V gene is TRBV6-5, the J gene TRBJ1-1; D is possibly TRBD1 (5 bases). Germline-derived CDR1 and CDR2 are MNHEY and SVGAGI. With 8 bases removed from V and 1 base from J, the gap between germline ends came to 17 bases. This CDR3 region has 15 residues. The CDR3 nucleotides are TGTGCCAGCTCCCTCTCCCCCCAGGGGAACACTGAAGCTTTCTTT. As protein: CASSLSPQGNTEAFF.

V is TRBV6-1 and J is TRBJ1-2; TRBD1 is a possible D gene (6 bases). Trimming removed 1 base from V and 6 bases from J, with 9 bases in between. Germline lookup yields CDR1 MNHNS and CDR2 SASEGT. The CDR3 is 13 amino acids. CDR3 region: CASSEESGDGYTF. The CDR3 DNA is TGTGCCAGCAGTGAAGAGTCAGGGGATGGCTACACCTTC.

The J gene is TRBJ1-4, the V gene TRBV9; D is possibly TRBD1 (6 bases). Trimming left V 3 bases short and J 6 bases short, with 12 bases between. Germline V gene sequence: CDR1 SGDLS, CDR2 YYNGEE. This CDR3 comprises 14 residues. CDR3 sequence: CASSETGQHEKLFF. The CDR3 nucleotides are TGTGCCAGCAGCGAGACAGGACAGCATGAAAAACTGTTTTTT.

This clone was seen a single time. Within the sample, other DNA sequences also encode this same CDR3. The chain is built from TRBV29-1 and TRBJ2-3; 12 nucleotides line up with TRBD2. With 2 bases clipped from V and 5 bases from J, the junction kept 8 bases outside the gene matches. The CDR3 length is 16 residues. From germline, CDR1 is SQVTM and CDR2 ANQGSEA. The CDR3 protein is CSVERLAGGRGDTQYF. The DNA of the CDR3 is TGCAGCGTTGAACGGCTAGCGGGGGGGCGGGGAGATACGCAGTATTTT.

The CDR3 DNA reads TGTGCCGGATCGCCGGGACAGGGAATGATCACTGAAGCTTTCTTT. Its translation: CAGSPGQGMITEAFF. This chain links TRBV30 with TRBJ1-1, with 9 bases aligning to TRBD1. The CDR3 runs 15 residues. CDR1 and CDR2 (germline): GTSNPN, SVGIG (reference sequence). The junction had 14 bases not matched to a gene; V was cut back by 8 bases and J by 4 bases.

This chain uses TRBV11-2 with TRBJ2-5, with 10 bases matching TRBD2. Losses at the gene ends were 1 base for V and 5 bases for J; bases not matched to a gene: 13. CDR3 length: 18 residues. Germline CDR1 SGHAT, CDR2 FQNNGV. The DNA of the CDR3 is TGTGCCAGCAGCTTAGGGAAACTAGCGGGATATGCGGGGGAGACCCAGTACTTC. Protein product: CASSLGKLAGYAGETQYF.

With regard to this clone: Other DNA sequences within the sample encode an identical CDR3. The chain links TRBV6-1 to TRBJ2-2, with 10 nucleotides matching TRBD1. Germline V gene lookup returns CDR1 MNHNS and CDR2 SASEGT. The CDR3 sequence is 14 residues long. The CDR3 DNA sequence: TGTGCTACTCGACAGGGGGCGGTGACCGGGGAGCTGTTTTTT. This sequence encodes CATRQGAVTGELFF.

The V and J genes are TRBV28 and TRBJ1-2; 11 bases match TRBD1. Looked up from germline, CDR1 is MDHEN and CDR2 is SYDVKM. The CDR3 loop spans 15 amino acids. The V segment lost 5 bases and the J segment 5 bases; nucleotides outside the gene matches: 7. CDR3: CASSPRTGGGYGYTF. The DNA of the CDR3 is TGTGCCAGCAGTCCCAGGACAGGGGGCGGATATGGCTACACCTTC.

The chain employs TRBV12-5 and TRBJ2-3; D might be TRBD2 (6 bases). The germline gives CDR1 LGHNT, CDR2 FRNRAP. Trimming took 6 bases from V and 2 from J, leaving 18 bases between them. The CDR3 covers 16 residues. CDR3 loop: CASGILVGGLTDTQYF. The CDR3 DNA follows: TGTGCTAGTGGGATTCTAGTGGGAGGCCTCACAGATACGCAGTATTTT.